These 24 T cell receptor beta chains originate from one sample sequenced in a study of Ad26.COV2.S vaccination and SARS-CoV-2 variants. TCRdb's copy holds only in-frame clones and misses some; the assay was immunoSEQ multiplex PCR. The sample shows around 450,000 clones, 75% to 90% of them seen only once. Treatment meaning: some 19 received Ad26.COV2.S at low or high dose, single or two shots; 5 received placebo; per-sample allocation not given. Vaccine and placebo recipients were sampled on day 63 after the first injection. Here the sequenced sample was peripheral blood, taken in a trial of Ad26.COV2.S vaccine versus placebo. These receptors came from a person aged 18-60 years who received the Ad26.COV2.S COVID-19 vaccine or a placebo.

In this sample, this clone turned up once. The V and J genes are TRBV7-9 and TRBJ1-6, with 9 bases matching TRBD1. In germline, CDR1 is SEHNR, CDR2 FQNEAQ (reference sequence). The CDR3 is made up of 14 amino acids. V was pared by 6 bases and J by 13 bases, with 10 bases of the junction left unmatched. DNA of the CDR3: TGTGCCAGCAGGGCCCCGGGACAGGGAGTCCCCCTCCACTTT. This gives the protein CASRAPGQGVPLHF.

This chain links TRBV9 with TRBJ1-4; D is possibly TRBD1 (5 bases). Per germline, CDR1 SGDLS and CDR2 YYNGEE. The CDR3 spans 14 residues. V lost 4 bases and J lost 8, with 15 bases in between. CDR3 DNA: TGTGCCAGCAGCCCCCGGAGGGGCCGGGAAAAACTGTTTTTT. This translates into CASSPRRGREKLFF. The full variable domain, rest sourced from reference TRBV9 and TRBJ1-4, is DSGVTQTPKHLITATGQRVTLRCSPRSGDLSVYWYQQSLDQGLQFLIQYYNGEERAKGNILERFSAQQFPDLHSELNLSSLELGDSALYFCASSPRRGREKLFFGSGTQLSVL.

The chain is built from TRBV4-2 and TRBJ1-3, with D possibly being TRBD1 (6 bases). There are 15 residues in the CDR3. Germline V lookup: CDR1 LGHNA, CDR2 YNFKEQ. V lost 1 base to trimming and J lost 11 bases, with 18 bases between them. CDR3 coding DNA: TGTGCCAGCAGCCAAGGCCCAGGGGCGAACATCCCCATATATTTT. Residues: CASSQGPGANIPIYF.

The rearrangement uses TRBV7-2 and TRBJ1-2; 11 positions agree with TRBD1. Germline loops: CDR1 SGHTA, CDR2 FQGNSA. With 5 bases clipped from V and 7 bases from J, the junction kept 6 bases outside the gene matches. This CDR3 is 14 amino acids long. The DNA of the CDR3 is TGTGCCAGCAGCCAGTGGACAGGGGGCTCTGGCTACACCTTC. Translated, it gives CASSQWTGGSGYTF.

The chain carries TRBV2 and TRBJ1-3, with 9 bases identical to TRBD1. J gave up 6 bases and V 7 bases, and 7 bases lay outside the gene matches. This CDR3 is built from 14 residues. Per the germline V gene, CDR1 is SNHLY and CDR2 is FYNNEI. The CDR3 is CASMGTGPANTIYF. In DNA form, the CDR3 reads TGTGCCAGCATGGGGACAGGGCCGGCAAACACCATATATTTT.

V and J are TRBV29-1 and TRBJ1-4; perhaps TRBD1 as D (5 bases). The ends were cut back, 4 bases at V and 8 bases at J, with 17 bases in the middle. The CDR3 contains 14 residues. Germline CDR1 is SQVTM and CDR2 is ANQGSEA. CDR3 sequence: CSVADTGGREKLFF. CDR3 sequence (DNA): TGCAGCGTTGCGGACACGGGGGGGAGAGAAAAACTGTTTTTT.

This chain uses TRBV9 with TRBJ1-6, with 10 bases fitting TRBD1. Germline CDR1 and CDR2: SGDLS and YYNGEE. The CDR3 extends over 15 amino acids. The V gene end was trimmed by 4 bases and the J gene end by 4 bases; junction bases not matched to a gene: 2. The CDR3 spells CASSPDRGYNSPLHF. CDR3 sequence (DNA): TGTGCCAGCAGCCCGGACAGGGGGTATAATTCACCCCTCCACTTT.

The table lists this clone with a few counts. J is TRBJ2-7 and V is TRBV30; maybe TRBD1 (5 bases). Trimming took off 0 bases at V and 5 bases at J, with 14 bases between the two ends. Germline V gene sequence: CDR1 GTSNPN, CDR2 SVGIG (reference sequence). This CDR3 spans 14 amino acids. The CDR3 DNA follows: TGTGCCTGGAGTGTACTTTTCCTAGGGGACGAGCAGTACTTC. Amino acids: CAWSVLFLGDEQYF.

The chain couples TRBV6-5 to TRBJ1-2; D not resolved. The CDR3 is 12 residues long. Trimming removed 6 bases at V and 5 bases at J, with 10 bases between. Germline V gene sequence: CDR1 MNHEY, CDR2 SVGAGI. The CDR3 spells CASSRVDYGYTF. CDR3 bases: TGTGCCAGCAGCCGTGTAGATTATGGCTACACCTTC.

The rearrangement uses TRBV15 and TRBJ2-7, with TRBD2 identical over 8 bases. The CDR3 extends over 13 amino acids. The germline V gene has CDR1 LNHNV and CDR2 YYDKDF (reference sequence). The V segment lost 3 bases and the J segment 6 bases; nucleotides outside the gene matches: 4. Here the CDR3 DNA reads TGTGCCACCAGCAGGCTAGCGGGCCTCGAGCAGTACGTC. Translating it yields CATSRLAGLEQYV.

This chain connects TRBV7-2 to TRBJ1-3, with D hard to call. The ends were cut back, 0 bases at V and 1 base at J, with 10 bases in the middle. The CDR3 consists of 16 residues. Germline CDR1 SGHTA, CDR2 FQGNSA. CDR3 region: CASSLAPQFSGNTIYF. As DNA, the CDR3 is TGTGCCAGCAGCTTAGCCCCACAGTTTTCTGGAAACACCATATATTTT.

The chain carries TRBV19 and TRBJ1-1; 7 bases agree with TRBD1. This CDR3 has 13 residues. Losses at the gene ends were 11 bases for V and 3 bases for J; bases not matched to a gene: 9. Looked up from germline, CDR1 is LNHDA and CDR2 is SQIVND (reference sequence). The CDR3 DNA reads TGTGCCGCCAGGGGGAGGGGGGACACTGAAGCTTTCTTT. Protein sequence: CAARGRGDTEAFF.

The CDR3 DNA follows: TGTGCCAGCACCAAGACCCCCGGGGTTGCAGATACGCAGTATTTT. It translates to CASTKTPGVADTQYF. The J gene is TRBJ2-3, the V gene TRBV3-1 (or the pseudogene TRBV3-2), with D tentatively TRBD2 (5 bases). In germline, CDR1 is LGHDT, CDR2 YNNKEL (reference sequence). This CDR3 has 15 amino acids. Trimming left V 7 bases short and J 4 bases short, with 18 bases between.

The chain uses TRBV7-3 and TRBJ2-3; no reliable D call. There are 14 residues in the CDR3. The germline CDR1 and CDR2 sequences are SGHTA and FQGTGA. V lost 5 bases to trimming and J lost 4 bases, with 13 bases between them. DNA for the CDR3: TGTGCCAGCAGCACTCTAGGTCCCCCAGATACGCAGTATTTT. Translated, it gives CASSTLGPPDTQYF.

This clone was recorded many times. The chain carries TRBV15 and TRBJ1-1; TRBD1 agrees at 7 bases. V dropped 4 bases and J dropped 0; count of bases not matched to a gene: 5. CDR3 length: 15 residues. Germline V gene sequence: CDR1 LNHNV, CDR2 YYDKDF (reference sequence). The CDR3 DNA is TGTGCCACCAGCAAAGGACAGGTTTTGAACACTGAAGCTTTCTTT. It translates to CATSKGQVLNTEAFF.

The chain links TRBV6-2 or TRBV6-3 to TRBJ2-1; D unclear. The ends were cut back, 5 bases at V and 5 bases at J, with 13 bases in the middle. This CDR3 has 14 amino acids. Germline-derived CDR1 and CDR2 are MNHEY and SVGEGT. The CDR3 DNA follows: TGTGCCAGCAGTCGCTGGACCGTGGACAATGAGCAGTTCTTC. Protein sequence: CASSRWTVDNEQFF.

This clone was seen just once. The rearrangement uses TRBV15 and TRBJ2-6; D possibly matches TRBD1 or TRBD2 (5 bases each). This CDR3 contains 20 residues. CDR1 is LNHNV, CDR2 YYDKDF, per germline (reference sequence). V dropped 5 bases and J dropped 0 bases, with 23 bases sitting between them. The CDR3 DNA sequence: TGTGCCACCAGCTCCGGTAAAGTGGGACCGAAGAGCTCTGGGGCCAACGTCCTGACTTTC. Residues: CATSSGKVGPKSSGANVLTF.

The table lists this clone with a count of one. The chain combines TRBV2 with TRBJ1-1; the match to TRBD1 covers 9 bases. The V gene end was trimmed by 10 bases and the J gene end by 3 bases; junction bases not matched to a gene: 12. Germline V gene lookup returns CDR1 SNHLY and CDR2 FYNNEI. This CDR3 is built from 15 residues. As DNA, the CDR3 is TGTGCCAAGCGCCCACCAGGACAGGGGTACACTGAAGCTTTCTTT. Translating it yields CAKRPPGQGYTEAFF.

The chain carries TRBV21-1 and TRBJ2-7; the table's D call of TRBD1 was not tested on the DNA. TRBV21-1 is a known pseudogene. The CDR3 extends over 14 amino acids. DNA of the CDR3: TGTGCCAGCAGCAAAGACTGGACACACTACGAGCAGTACGTC. Residues: CASSKDWTHYEQYV.

The CDR3 DNA is TGTGCCAGTAGTCCCTCCCCAAATTCACCCCTCCACTTT. This sequence encodes CASSPSPNSPLHF. The chain links TRBV19 to TRBJ1-6, with D hard to call. V was trimmed by 5 bases and J by 7 bases, leaving 9 bases between them. The germline gives CDR1 LNHDA, CDR2 SQIVND (reference sequence). CDR3 length equals 13 residues. The complete variable domain, with remaining parts taken from reference TRBV19 and TRBJ1-6, reads DGGITQSPKYLFRKEGQNVTLSCEQNLNHDAMYWYRQDPGQGLRLIYYSQIVNDFQKGDIAEGYSVSREKKESFPLTVTSAQKNPTAFYLCASSPSPNSPLHFGNGTRLTVT.

This clone showed up just once. V usage is TRBV5-1 and J usage is TRBJ2-2; 7 nucleotides line up with TRBD1. Per the germline V gene, CDR1 is SGHRS and CDR2 is YFSETQ. This CDR3 has 16 amino acids. The junction had 6 bases not matched to a gene; V was cut back by 3 bases and J by 1 base. CDR3 in amino acids: CASSSGRTGNTGELFF. The CDR3, as DNA: TGCGCCAGCAGCTCGGGCCGGACAGGGAACACCGGGGAGCTGTTTTTT.

The rearrangement joins TRBV28 to TRBJ2-5, with D maybe TRBD1 (5 bases). V was shortened by 4 bases and J by 2 bases, with 11 bases between the two germline ends. Germline-derived CDR1 and CDR2 are MDHEN and SYDVKM. The CDR3 consists of 14 residues. The CDR3 sequence: CASSSTREQETQYF. CDR3 in DNA: TGTGCCAGCAGTTCAACCAGGGAACAAGAGACCCAGTACTTC.

A remark on this clone: Different DNA sequences within this sample yield the same CDR3. The chain couples TRBV24-1 to TRBJ2-1; D possibly corresponds to TRBD2 (5 bases). Germline assignment: CDR1 KGHDR and CDR2 SFDVKD. Trimming removed 2 bases at V and 6 bases at J, with 10 bases between. This CDR3 is built from 14 residues. CDR3 DNA sequence: TGTGCCACCAGTGATTCTCGAGGGCTCAATGAGCAGTTCTTC. It yields the protein CATSDSRGLNEQFF.

The gene calls are TRBV4-3 and TRBJ1-1; TRBD1 agrees at 7 bases. Germline CDR1 is LGHNA and CDR2 is YSLEER. The J segment lost 3 bases and the V segment lost 4 bases, leaving 8 bases of the junction unmatched. The CDR3 sequence is 15 residues long. DNA for the CDR3: TGCGCCAGCAGCCTACACAGGGGTGGCGACACTGAAGCTTTCTTT. This codes for CASSLHRGGDTEAFF.